The sequence of this T cell receptor beta chain was determined in a study of CD8 T cells in ankylosing spondylitis. The ends were cut back, 3 bases at V and 6 bases at J, with 12 bases in the middle. Germline CDR1 and CDR2: SQVTM and ANQGSEA. The CDR3 length is 13 residues. This clonotype was found a few times. Its antigen is not known. In making TCR beta libraries, quantitative 5'-RACE with molecular barcodes was used. TCRdb reprocessed the 5' RACE reads with MiXCR, giving one entry per CDR3 protein. The sample lists about 540,000 distinct CDR3 sequences, approximately 12% occurring once. The study, taken as a whole, reports: A TCR beta motif made of eight highly homologous variants seemed typical of ankylosing spondylitis blood.

The rearrangement links TRBV29-1 to TRBJ2-1; D is ambiguous. This clonotype originated in a male donor with ankylosing spondylitis. The sequencing sample was made of blood, either unsorted or a sorted T cell fraction (not recorded which). The CDR3 region is CSVDRRLANEQFF. The CDR3 DNA sequence: TGCAGCGTTGATCGGCGGTTAGCCAATGAGCAGTTCTTC.